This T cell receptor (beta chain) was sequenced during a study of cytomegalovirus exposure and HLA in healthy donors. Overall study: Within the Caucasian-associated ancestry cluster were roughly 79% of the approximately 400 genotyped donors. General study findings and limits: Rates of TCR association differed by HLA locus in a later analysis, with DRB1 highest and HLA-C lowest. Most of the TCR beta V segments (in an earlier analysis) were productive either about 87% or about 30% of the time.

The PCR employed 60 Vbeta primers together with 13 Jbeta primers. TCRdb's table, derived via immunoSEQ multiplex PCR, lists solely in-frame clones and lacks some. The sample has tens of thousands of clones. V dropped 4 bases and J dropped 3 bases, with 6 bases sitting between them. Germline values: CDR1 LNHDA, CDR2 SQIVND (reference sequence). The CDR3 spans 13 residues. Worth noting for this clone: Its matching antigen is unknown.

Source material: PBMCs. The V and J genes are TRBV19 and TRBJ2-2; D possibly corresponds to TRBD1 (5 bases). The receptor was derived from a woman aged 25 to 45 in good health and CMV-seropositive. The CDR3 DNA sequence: TGTGCCAGTAGTACACAGGACACCGGGGAGCTGTTTTTT. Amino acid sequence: CASSTQDTGELFF.